The rows below give T cell receptor beta chains drawn from one sample of a study of blood T cell repertoires in COVID-19. Clones were sequenced by immunoSEQ multiplex PCR, and TCRdb holds only the in-frame ones, with some missing. The table includes 450,000 to 500,000 clones, approximately 85% detected once. The sample comprised peripheral blood. These receptors all come from a human donor in a cohort sampled during active COVID-19. Each CDR3 is given with its conserved first and last residue. The D gene is left open where the match is weak. Expanded clones are given a class, and other clones once, few, many or no size at all.

D gene	V gene	J gene	clone size	CDR3 DNA	CDR3 protein
NA	TRBV18	TRBJ2-3	NA	TGTGCCAGCTCACCACAGCTGACAGATACGCAGTATTTT	CASSPQLTDTQYF
TRBD2	TRBV6-4	TRBJ2-1	NA	TGTGCCAGCAGCCAACAACCACTAGCGGGAGTGGATGAGCAGTTCTTC	CASSQQPLAGVDEQFF
NA	TRBV7-2	TRBJ2-7	NA	TGTGCCAGCAGCTTAGCGGCAGGGCCCTCCTACGAGCAGTACTTC	CASSLAAGPSYEQYF
TRBD2	TRBV30	TRBJ2-1	NA	TGTGCCTGGGGGACTAGCGGGGACAATGAGCAGTTCTTC	CAWGTSGDNEQFF
TRBD1	TRBV29-1	TRBJ1-1	NA	TGCAGCGTCGAAAGCCGGGACAGGGGGTCGGATACAGGAGCTTTCTTT	CSVESRDRGSDTGAFF
NA	TRBV28	TRBJ1-2	once	TGTGCCAGCAGCCACCCCAGGTCAGGTAGTTATGGCTACACCTTC	CASSHPRSGSYGYTF
TRBD1	TRBV19	TRBJ1-4	NA	TGTGCCAGTAGTCCGGGACAGGGGGTTTATGAAAAACTGTTTTTT	CASSPGQGVYEKLFF
TRBD2	TRBV7-9	TRBJ2-1	NA	TGTGCCAGCAGCTTACTAGCGGAACCAGGGAATGAGCAGTTCTTC	CASSLLAEPGNEQFF
TRBD1	TRBV2	TRBJ1-5	NA	TGTGCCAGCGGACAGGGCTATCAGCCCCAGCATTTT	CASGQGYQPQHF
TRBD2	TRBV24-1	TRBJ2-7	NA	TGTGCCACCGGAACAAAGCGGGGACTTGACTACGAGCAGTACTTC	CATGTKRGLDYEQYF